Presented here are 10 T cell receptor beta chains from one specimen sequenced in a study of blood T cell repertoires in COVID-19. Repertoires were generated with immunoSEQ multiplex PCR, while TCRdb's copy carries only in-frame clones and drops some. The data contain about 130,000 clones, roughly 90% of them singletons. Sequencing input: peripheral blood. The receptors were gathered from a man between 60 and 75 years old with COVID-19, enrolled during active disease.

This clone was counted a few times. V usage is TRBV4-1 and J usage is TRBJ1-2; TRBD1 matches 9 bases. There are 17 residues in the CDR3. Germline CDR1 is MGHRA and CDR2 is YSYEKL. V was clipped by 1 base and J by 3 bases; unmatched bases: 9. The DNA of the CDR3 is TGCGCCAGCAGCCAAGGATCGGGACAGGGAAGGGACTATGGCTACACCTTC. This encodes CASSQGSGQGRDYGYTF.

This chain joins TRBV29-1 and TRBJ1-2, with a weak D call TRBD1 (5 bases). Trimming stripped 7 bases from V and 4 bases from J, with 19 bases between. The CDR3 is 14 residues long. Germline V lookup: CDR1 SQVTM, CDR2 ANQGSEA. CDR3 amino acids: CSAALSTDGYGYTF. DNA of the CDR3: TGCAGCGCCGCCCTATCGACAGACGGCTATGGCTACACCTTC.

V gene TRBV6-1 combines with J gene TRBJ1-4, with unresolved D. V was trimmed by 3 bases and J by 8 bases, leaving 16 bases between them. CDR3 length: 15 residues. Germline CDR1 is MNHNS and CDR2 is SASEGT. In DNA form, the CDR3 reads TGTGCCAGCAGTGAGTTTGACGGGGTCGTCGAAAAACTGTTTTTT. Its protein is CASSEFDGVVEKLFF.

The chain employs TRBV23-1 and TRBJ2-7; 11 positions agree with TRBD2. TRBV23-1 is sorted into the ORF group, with uncertain function. The V and J ends lost 9 bases and 3 bases, in that order; junction bases with no gene match: 13. CDR3 size: 16 residues. The CDR3 loop is CARGDPGLAELYEQYF. CDR3 coding DNA: TGCGCCAGGGGGGACCCGGGACTAGCGGAGCTCTACGAGCAGTACTTC.

V usage is TRBV9 and J usage is TRBJ2-5, with 10 bases fitting TRBD2. The CDR3 is 15 residues long. V lost 3 bases to trimming and J lost 7 bases; unmatched junction nucleotides: 9. Per germline, CDR1 SGDLS and CDR2 YYNGEE. The CDR3 region is CASSEASSGRGTQYF. The CDR3 nucleotides read TGTGCCAGCAGCGAGGCCTCTAGCGGGAGAGGGACCCAGTACTTC.

The J gene is TRBJ2-7, the V gene TRBV15, with a weak D call TRBD1 (5 bases). The germline V gene encodes CDR1 LNHNV and CDR2 YYDKDF (reference sequence). The CDR3 extends over 14 amino acids. The V end lost 5 bases, the J end lost 2 bases, and 13 bases lay between the germline ends. The CDR3 coding sequence is TGTGCCACCAGCTCTCCCGGACAAGCCTACGAGCAGTACTTC. Its translation is CATSSPGQAYEQYF.

The CDR3 here is CASSPQDSGNTIYF. The DNA of the CDR3 is TGTGCCAGCTCACCGCAGGACAGTGGAAACACCATATATTTT. The rearrangement joins TRBV18 to TRBJ1-3; D might be TRBD1 (6 bases). V dropped 3 bases and J dropped 3 bases, with 9 bases sitting between them. There are 14 residues in the CDR3. Germline V gives CDR1 KGHSH, CDR2 LQKENI.

This clone has more than one count but fewer than ten. The chain uses TRBV11-3 and TRBJ2-5; TRBD1 aligns across 8 bases. Germline V lookup: CDR1 SGHNT, CDR2 YENEEA. This CDR3 is built from 16 residues. V shed 1 base and J 1 base; nucleotides not matched to a gene: 5. The CDR3 DNA is TGTGCCAGCAGCTTAGGGGCTGGACAGGGCCAAGAGACCCAGTACTTC. Amino acid sequence: CASSLGAGQGQETQYF. Variable domain in full (rest from reference TRBV11-3 and TRBJ2-5): EAGVVQSPRYKIIEKKQPVAFWCNPISGHNTLYWYLQNLGQGPELLIRYENEEAVDDSQLPKDRFSAERLKGVDSTLKIQPAELGDSAVYLCASSLGAGQGQETQYFGPGTRLLVL.

This sequence joins TRBV28 and TRBJ1-6; no clear D gene. The germline CDR1 and CDR2 sequences are MDHEN and SYDVKM. There are 14 residues in the CDR3. V was trimmed by 6 bases and J by 8 bases, leaving 14 bases between them. The DNA of the CDR3 is TGTGCCAGCAGCCAGGCTGGGAGGGATTCACCCCTCCACTTT. Its translation: CASSQAGRDSPLHF.

This clone was seen just once. Relative to the germline gene, one junction end is altered; a read error may explain this. The gene calls are TRBV29-1 and TRBJ2-5; TRBD1 agrees at 10 bases. This CDR3 is 14 amino acids long. Germline assignment: CDR1 SQVTM and CDR2 ANQGSEA. For the CDR3, the DNA is TGCAGCGTAGAAGACAGGGGGCAGGCGGAGACCCAGTACTTC. Translating it yields CSVEDRGQAETQYF.